The present T cell receptor (beta chain) was sequenced within a study of persistence of HIV-infected CD4 T cells. Study background: Multiple blood draws of up to about 180 mL, except two donors with single leukapheresis. Anti-CD3/anti-CD28 stimulation activated a higher proportion of cells than antigen stimulation, with lower memory fraction.

The germline gives CDR1 LGHDT, CDR2 YNNKEL (reference sequence). The CDR3 loop spans 15 amino acids. J lost 7 bases, V lost 6 bases, and 11 bases had no gene match. Nonspecific anti-CD3/anti-CD28 bead stimulation represents the broad CD4+ T cell repertoire. Sorting of responding CD4+ T cells relied on upregulated CD40 ligand together with CD69. The immunoSEQ assay was version 4, run in survey mode. TCRdb's copy holds only in-frame clones and misses some; the assay was immunoSEQ multiplex PCR. Among 35,000 to 40,000 clones listed, approximately 86% were seen once. As for this clone: Antigen specificity is unknown.

This chain uses TRBV3-1 (or the pseudogene TRBV3-2) with TRBJ2-2; 7 bases align to TRBD2. The source material was CD4+ T cells sorted from PBMCs after roughly 19-hour stimulation, sampled from a patient who received antiretroviral therapy. The TCR was taken from an adult man with HIV who was CMV-seropositive. The CDR3 here is CASSRTAGDRGELFF. CDR3 sequence (DNA): TGTGCCAGCAGTCGGACGGCGGGGGACCGCGGGGAGCTGTTTTTT.